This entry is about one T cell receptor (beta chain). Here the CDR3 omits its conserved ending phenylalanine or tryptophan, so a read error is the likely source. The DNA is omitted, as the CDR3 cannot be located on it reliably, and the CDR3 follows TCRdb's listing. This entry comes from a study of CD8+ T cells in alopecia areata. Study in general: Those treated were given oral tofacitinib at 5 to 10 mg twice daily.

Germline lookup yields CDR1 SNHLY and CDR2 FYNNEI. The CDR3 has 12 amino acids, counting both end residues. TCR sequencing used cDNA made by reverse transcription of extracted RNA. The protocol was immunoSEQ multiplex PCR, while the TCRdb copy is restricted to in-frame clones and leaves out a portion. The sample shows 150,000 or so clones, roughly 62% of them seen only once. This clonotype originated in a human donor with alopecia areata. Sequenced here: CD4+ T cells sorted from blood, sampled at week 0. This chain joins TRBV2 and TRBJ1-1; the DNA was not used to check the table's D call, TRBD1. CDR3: CASSDTGVLALL.